Each of the 9 T cell receptor beta chains below was sequenced from the same sample in a study of blood T cell repertoires in COVID-19. Generated by immunoSEQ multiplex PCR, the TCRdb table keeps only in-frame clones and is missing some. Of about 240,000 clones listed, roughly four fifths are singletons. The sequenced sample consisted of peripheral blood. The receptors originated from an elderly woman with COVID-19, enrolled during active disease.

The V call is TRBV12-3 or TRBV12-4, the J call TRBJ1-1; D call uncertain. CDR3 length equals 12 residues. V was clipped by 5 bases and J by 7 bases, with 11 bases between them. CDR3 nucleotides: TGTGCCAGCAGTATCCTCAGGCGTGAAGCTTTCTTT. This encodes CASSILRREAFF.

The CDR3 sequence is CASSLTGVITEAFF. The CDR3 DNA sequence: TGTGCCAGCAGCTTAACAGGGGTTATAACTGAAGCTTTCTTT. V is TRBV5-8 and J is TRBJ1-1; 7 bases align to TRBD1. The CDR3 is made up of 14 amino acids. Germline CDR1 SGHTS, CDR2 YDEGEE. The trim removed 2 bases at V and 5 bases at J, leaving 6 bases unmatched.

This chain links TRBV20-1 with TRBJ2-7, with unresolved D. Germline lookup yields CDR1 DFQATT and CDR2 SNEGSKA (reference sequence). Trimming stripped 1 base from V and 7 bases from J, with 8 bases between. The CDR3 totals 11 residues. The CDR3 region is CSARVVSEQYF. CDR3 in DNA: TGCAGTGCTAGAGTCGTTTCTGAGCAGTACTTC.

The chain links TRBV11-2 to TRBJ1-1, with 12 bases identical to TRBD1. Germline V gene sequence: CDR1 SGHAT, CDR2 FQNNGV. J was trimmed by 4 bases and V by 5 bases; bases with no gene match: 8. The CDR3 has 16 amino acids. This CDR3 is CASSPGQGAAGTEAFF. CDR3 DNA sequence: TGTGCCAGCAGCCCGGGACAGGGGGCGGCGGGCACTGAAGCTTTCTTT.

The chain couples TRBV5-1 to TRBJ1-4, with D hard to call. Germline loops: CDR1 SGHRS, CDR2 YFSETQ. Trimming removed 2 bases at V and 4 bases at J, with 6 bases between. The CDR3 consists of 13 residues. This chain's CDR3 is CASSFGGNEKLFF. The CDR3 DNA reads TGCGCCAGCAGCTTTGGAGGTAATGAAAAACTGTTTTTT. The variable domain in full, with the rest retrieved from reference TRBV5-1 and TRBJ1-4, is KAGVTQTPRYLIKTRGQQVTLSCSPISGHRSVSWYQQTPGQGLQFLFEYFSETQRNKGNFPGRFSGRQFSNSRSEMNVSTLELGDSALYLCASSFGGNEKLFFGSGTQLSVL.

The J gene is TRBJ2-2, the V gene TRBV20-1; D is undetermined. V was clipped by 3 bases and J by 4 bases, with 9 bases between them. The germline V gene has CDR1 DFQATT and CDR2 SNEGSKA (reference sequence). The CDR3 is 13 amino acids. The CDR3 DNA reads TGCAGTGCTAGTATCCAGGTCACCGGGGAGCTGTTTTTT. Translated, it gives CSASIQVTGELFF.

The rearrangement uses TRBV6-4 and TRBJ2-5; no definite D call. Trimming cost V 3 bases and J 5 bases, with 7 bases left between them. The CDR3 contains 12 residues. Germline values: CDR1 MRHNA, CDR2 SNTAGT. CDR3 loop: CASSDVRETQYF. The CDR3 DNA sequence: TGTGCCAGCAGTGATGTACGGGAGACCCAGTACTTC.

This chain connects TRBV19 to TRBJ2-2, with D perhaps TRBD2 (6 bases). V was clipped by 4 bases and J by 5 bases, with 17 bases between them. The CDR3 covers 16 residues. Germline V gene lookup returns CDR1 LNHDA and CDR2 SQIVND (reference sequence). CDR3 protein: CASSTPTSRRTGELFF. CDR3 DNA sequence: TGTGCCAGTAGTACCCCGACTAGTCGGAGGACCGGGGAGCTGTTTTTT.

The gene calls are TRBV12-3 or TRBV12-4 and TRBJ2-7; D gene ambiguous. The V gene lost 3 bases and the J gene lost 3 bases, with 6 bases spanning the gap. The CDR3 runs 12 residues. CDR3 bases: TGTGCCAGCAGTTTTTCCGGCTACGAGCAGTACTTC. Encoded protein: CASSFSGYEQYF.